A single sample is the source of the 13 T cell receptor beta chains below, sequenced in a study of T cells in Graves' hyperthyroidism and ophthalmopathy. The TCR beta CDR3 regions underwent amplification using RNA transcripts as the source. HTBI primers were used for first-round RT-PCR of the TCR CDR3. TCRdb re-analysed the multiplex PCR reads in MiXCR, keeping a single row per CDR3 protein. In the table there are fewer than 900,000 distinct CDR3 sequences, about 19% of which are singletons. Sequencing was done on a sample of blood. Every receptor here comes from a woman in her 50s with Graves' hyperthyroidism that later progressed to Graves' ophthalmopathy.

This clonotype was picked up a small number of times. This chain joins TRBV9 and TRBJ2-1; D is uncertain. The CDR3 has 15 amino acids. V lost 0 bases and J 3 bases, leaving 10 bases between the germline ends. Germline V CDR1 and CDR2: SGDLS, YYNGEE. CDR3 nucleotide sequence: TGTGCCAGCAGCGTAGTGGATGGCGGCTACAATGAGCAGTTCTTC. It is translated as CASSVVDGGYNEQFF.

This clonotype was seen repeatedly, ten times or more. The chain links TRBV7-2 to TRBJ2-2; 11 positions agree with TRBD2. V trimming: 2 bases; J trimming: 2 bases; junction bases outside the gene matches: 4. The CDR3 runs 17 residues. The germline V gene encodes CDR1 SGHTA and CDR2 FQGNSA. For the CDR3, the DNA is TGTGCCAGCAGCTTAACCCTAGCGGGGGGTAACACCGGGGAGCTGTTTTTT. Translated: CASSLTLAGGNTGELFF.

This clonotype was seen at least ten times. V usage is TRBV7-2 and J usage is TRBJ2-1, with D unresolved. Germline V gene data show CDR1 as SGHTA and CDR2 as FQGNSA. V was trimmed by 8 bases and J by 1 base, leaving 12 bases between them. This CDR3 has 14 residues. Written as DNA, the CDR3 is TGTGCCAGCTTCTGGTTGGGTTCCTACAATGAGCAGTTCTTC. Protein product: CASFWLGSYNEQFF. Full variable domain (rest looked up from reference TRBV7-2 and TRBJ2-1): GAGVSQSPSNKVTEKGKDVELRCDPISGHTALYWYRQSLGQGLEFLIYFQGNSAPDKSGLPSDRFSAERTGGSVSTLTIQRTQQEDSAVYLCASFWLGSYNEQFFGPGTRLTVL.

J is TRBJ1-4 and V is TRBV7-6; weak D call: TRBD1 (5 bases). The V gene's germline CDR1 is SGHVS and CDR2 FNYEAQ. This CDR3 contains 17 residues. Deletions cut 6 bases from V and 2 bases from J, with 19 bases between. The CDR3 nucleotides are TGTGCCAGCAGTATCGATGCTGGGGACGGTACTAATGAAAAACTGTTTTTT. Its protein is CASSIDAGDGTNEKLFF.

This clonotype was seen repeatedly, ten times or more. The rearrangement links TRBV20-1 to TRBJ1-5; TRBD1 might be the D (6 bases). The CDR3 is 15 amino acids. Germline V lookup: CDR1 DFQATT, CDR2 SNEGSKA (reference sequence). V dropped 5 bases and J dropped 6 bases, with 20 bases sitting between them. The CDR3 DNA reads TGCAGTGCTCCCGGGCCAGGGGAAGTCGCTCAGCCCCAGCATTTT. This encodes CSAPGPGEVAQPQHF.

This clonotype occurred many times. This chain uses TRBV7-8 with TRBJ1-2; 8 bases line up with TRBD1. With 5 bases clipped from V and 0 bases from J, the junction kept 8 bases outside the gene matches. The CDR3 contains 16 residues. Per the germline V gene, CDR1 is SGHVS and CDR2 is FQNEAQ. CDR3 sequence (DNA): TGTGCCAGCAGCCCCCGGACAGGGCCCGCTAACTATGGCTACACCTTC. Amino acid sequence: CASSPRTGPANYGYTF.

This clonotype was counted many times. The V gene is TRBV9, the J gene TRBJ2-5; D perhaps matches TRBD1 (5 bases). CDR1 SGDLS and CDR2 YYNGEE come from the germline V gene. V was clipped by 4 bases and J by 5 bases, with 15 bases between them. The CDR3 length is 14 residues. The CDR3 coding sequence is TGTGCCAGCAGCACCAGCCAGGGATACGAGACCCAGTACTTC. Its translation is CASSTSQGYETQYF.

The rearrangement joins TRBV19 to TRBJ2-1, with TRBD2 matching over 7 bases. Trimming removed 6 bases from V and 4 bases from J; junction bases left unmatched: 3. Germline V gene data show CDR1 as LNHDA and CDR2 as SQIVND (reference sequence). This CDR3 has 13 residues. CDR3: CASSGGIYNEQFF. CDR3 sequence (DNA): TGTGCCAGTAGCGGGGGGATTTACAATGAGCAGTTCTTC.

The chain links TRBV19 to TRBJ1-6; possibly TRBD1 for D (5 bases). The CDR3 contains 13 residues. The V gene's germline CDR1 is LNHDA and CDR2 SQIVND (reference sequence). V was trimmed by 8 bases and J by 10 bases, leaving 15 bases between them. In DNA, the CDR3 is TGTGCCAGTCGGGGCAGGGAGAACTCACCCCTCCACTTT. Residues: CASRGRENSPLHF.

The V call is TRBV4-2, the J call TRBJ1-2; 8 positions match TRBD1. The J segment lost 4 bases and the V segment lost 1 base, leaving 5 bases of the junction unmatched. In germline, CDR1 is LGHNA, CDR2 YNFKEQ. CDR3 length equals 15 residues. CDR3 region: CASSQVGQGLYGYTF. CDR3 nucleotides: TGTGCCAGCAGCCAAGTCGGACAGGGCCTCTATGGCTACACCTTC.

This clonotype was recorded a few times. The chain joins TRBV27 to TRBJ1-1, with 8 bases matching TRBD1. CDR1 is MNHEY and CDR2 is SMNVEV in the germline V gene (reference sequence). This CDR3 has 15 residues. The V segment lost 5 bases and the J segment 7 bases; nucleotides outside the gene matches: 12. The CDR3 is CASSPQGAMGNEAFF. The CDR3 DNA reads TGTGCCAGCAGTCCTCAGGGGGCGATGGGGAATGAAGCTTTCTTT.

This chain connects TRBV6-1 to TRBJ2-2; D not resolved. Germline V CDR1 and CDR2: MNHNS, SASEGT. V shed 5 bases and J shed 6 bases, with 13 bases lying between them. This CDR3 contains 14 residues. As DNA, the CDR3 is TGTGCCAGCAGTTCAGTCCCTGGGGCCGGGGAGCTGTTTTTT. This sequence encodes CASSSVPGAGELFF.

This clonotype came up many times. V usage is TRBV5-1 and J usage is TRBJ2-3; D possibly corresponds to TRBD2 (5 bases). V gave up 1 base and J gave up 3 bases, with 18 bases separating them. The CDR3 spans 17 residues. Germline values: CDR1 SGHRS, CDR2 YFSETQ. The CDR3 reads CASSLSSGQTGTDTQYF. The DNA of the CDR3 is TGCGCCAGCAGCTTGAGCAGCGGCCAAACGGGGACAGATACGCAGTATTTT.